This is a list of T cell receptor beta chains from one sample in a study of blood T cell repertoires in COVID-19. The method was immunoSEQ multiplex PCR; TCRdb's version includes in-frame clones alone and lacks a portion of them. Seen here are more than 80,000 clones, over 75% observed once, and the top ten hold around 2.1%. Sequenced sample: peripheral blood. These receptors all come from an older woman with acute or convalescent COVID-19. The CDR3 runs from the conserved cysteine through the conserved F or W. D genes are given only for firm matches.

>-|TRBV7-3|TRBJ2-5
CASSPHAGAISTQYF
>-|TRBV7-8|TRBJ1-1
CASSLAPQMNTEAFF
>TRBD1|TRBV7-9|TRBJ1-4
CASSSAGGSKLFF
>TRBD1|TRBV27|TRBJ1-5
CASSLGPGQGPSNQPQHF
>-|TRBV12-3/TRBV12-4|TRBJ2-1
CASRTDYKQFF
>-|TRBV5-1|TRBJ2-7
CASSLMGDSYEQYF
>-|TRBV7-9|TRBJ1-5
CASSGANGQPQHF
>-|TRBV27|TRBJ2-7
CASSTAGRAIYEQYF
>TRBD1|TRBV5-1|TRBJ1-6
CASTPGQGLPPLHF
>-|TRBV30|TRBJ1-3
CAWSVSGNTIYF
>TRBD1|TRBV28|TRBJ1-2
CASTPRQGPNYGYTF
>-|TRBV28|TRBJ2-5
CASRPRAREGTQYF
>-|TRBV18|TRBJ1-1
CASSPNRAQQNEAFF
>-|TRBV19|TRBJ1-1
CASTLSRSTEAFF
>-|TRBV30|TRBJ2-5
CAWSGGETQYF
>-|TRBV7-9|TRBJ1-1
CASAGIGGPTHFF